This entry describes one T cell receptor beta chain. What it binds is not known. The junction had 6 bases not matched to a gene; V was cut back by 5 bases and J by 2 bases. This CDR3 is 15 amino acids long. CDR1 and CDR2 (germline): PRHDT, FYEKMQ (reference sequence). TCRdb redid the calling of the 5' RACE reads with MiXCR, one entry per CDR3 protein. The sample lists about 500,000 distinct CDR3 sequences, roughly 13% occurring once. This specimen belongs to a study of CD8 T cells in ankylosing spondylitis. Study-level findings and limits: Made up of eight highly homologous variants, a TCR beta motif appeared characteristic of ankylosing spondylitis blood.

The sequenced material came from blood, either unsorted or a sorted T cell fraction (not recorded which). The rearrangement links TRBV13 to TRBJ2-7; 10 bases map to TRBD2. This clonotype originated in a male donor with ankylosing spondylitis. The DNA of the CDR3 is TGTGCCAGCAGCCAATGGACTAGCGGACCCTACGAGCAGTACTTC. Amino acid sequence: CASSQWTSGPYEQYF.